These 20 T cell receptor beta chains came from one sample sequenced in a study of T cell responses to AZD1222 COVID-19 vaccine (dated by TCRdb to the early 2020s). Libraries were built with the immunoSEQ multiplex PCR assay. The table comes from immuneACCESS by way of TCRdb, which keeps in-frame sequences with V and J called. Part of the clones is missing from these tables; in studies checked, under half for an unresolved V gene and the rest for unknown reasons. The sample data list approximately 150,000 clones, and approximately 93% of these were observed just once. The top ten constitute around 12% of the sample. In the paper's terms, the time point label means: sample from adult after SARS-CoV-2 infection, after symptom onset. The sample consisted of peripheral blood, taken after recovery from COVID-19. The receptors shown here come from an adult who had recovered from COVID-19.

The rearrangement joins TRBV27 to TRBJ1-4; D remains unclear. The CDR3 covers 12 residues. Deletions cut 8 bases from V and 11 bases from J, with 15 bases between. The germline gives CDR1 MNHEY, CDR2 SMNVEV (reference sequence). The CDR3 DNA sequence: TGTGCCAGCGGGAACCCAAAAGACAAACTGTTTTTT. It codes for CASGNPKDKLFF.

The rearrangement joins TRBV7-6 to TRBJ1-3; D is possibly TRBD1 (6 bases). CDR3 length: 15 residues. Germline-derived CDR1 and CDR2 are SGHVS and FNYEAQ. V was clipped by 5 bases and J by 1 base, with 12 bases between them. For the CDR3, the DNA is TGTGCCAGCAGCCCCCAAGGGGGTTCTGGAAACACCATATATTTT. It encodes CASSPQGGSGNTIYF.

V usage is TRBV15 and J usage is TRBJ1-5, with D hard to call. With 3 bases removed from V and 0 bases from J, the gap between germline ends came to 9 bases. The V gene's germline CDR1 is LNHNV and CDR2 YYDKDF (reference sequence). CDR3 length equals 15 residues. The CDR3 spells CATSSFISSNQPQHF. Here the CDR3 DNA reads TGTGCCACCAGCAGTTTCATAAGTAGCAATCAGCCCCAGCATTTT.

This sequence joins TRBV19 and TRBJ1-5; tentative D call: TRBD1 (6 bases). The CDR3 contains 15 residues. The germline gives CDR1 LNHDA, CDR2 SQIVND (reference sequence). V was pared by 4 bases and J by 5 bases, with 15 bases between. The CDR3 bases are TGTGCCAGTAGTACCCGGACAGCAGACTATCAGCCCCAGCATTTT. As protein: CASSTRTADYQPQHF. Variable domain in full (rest from reference TRBV19 and TRBJ1-5): DGGITQSPKYLFRKEGQNVTLSCEQNLNHDAMYWYRQDPGQGLRLIYYSQIVNDFQKGDIAEGYSVSREKKESFPLTVTSAQKNPTAFYLCASSTRTADYQPQHFGDGTRLSIL.

The chain carries TRBV5-1 and TRBJ2-1; the match to TRBD2 covers 13 bases. The V gene end was trimmed by 0 bases and the J gene end by 7 bases; junction bases not matched to a gene: 4. The CDR3 extends over 16 amino acids. Germline V lookup: CDR1 SGHRS, CDR2 YFSETQ. CDR3 in DNA: TGCGCCAGCAGCTTGGGAACTAGCGGGAGGGGGAATGAGCAGTTCTTC. This gives the protein CASSLGTSGRGNEQFF.

The chain has TRBV5-8 and TRBJ2-7, with 11 bases identical to TRBD1. The V gene's germline CDR1 is SGHTS and CDR2 YDEGEE. This CDR3 has 16 residues. After removal of 3 bases from V and 0 bases from J, the junction contained 5 bases not matched to a gene. CDR3 sequence: CASSSGQGESSYEQYF. The CDR3 DNA is TGTGCCAGCAGCTCGGGACAGGGGGAGAGCTCCTACGAGCAGTACTTC.

This chain uses TRBV6-5 with TRBJ2-7, with 9 bases aligning to TRBD2. CDR3 length: 14 amino acids. The germline V gene encodes CDR1 MNHEY and CDR2 SVGAGI. J was trimmed by 3 bases and V by 5 bases; bases with no gene match: 5. The CDR3 loop reads CASSNRSGSYEQYF. The DNA of the CDR3 is TGTGCCAGCAGTAACCGTAGCGGGAGCTACGAGCAGTACTTC.

This clone was seen a single time. The chain carries TRBV6-1 and TRBJ2-6; no reliable D call. Germline CDR1 reads MNHNS; CDR2 reads SASEGT. V lost 0 bases and J 1 base, leaving 1 base between the germline ends. The CDR3 sequence is 14 residues long. In DNA form, the CDR3 reads TGTGCCAGCAGTGAAGCTTCTGGGGCCAACGTCCTGACTTTC. Translated: CASSEASGANVLTF.

The chain carries TRBV28 and TRBJ1-2, with TRBD1 matching over 12 bases. In germline, CDR1 is MDHEN, CDR2 SYDVKM. The V gene end was trimmed by 5 bases and the J gene end by 4 bases; junction bases not matched to a gene: 2. The CDR3 contains 14 residues. CDR3 sequence reads: CASSGDRGPYGYTF. The DNA of the CDR3 is TGTGCCAGCAGTGGGGACAGGGGGCCCTATGGCTACACCTTC.

The chain uses TRBV24-1 and TRBJ2-3; D is uncertain. Trimming took 0 bases from V and 2 from J, leaving 11 bases between them. This CDR3 has 16 amino acids. The germline V gene has CDR1 KGHDR and CDR2 SFDVKD. CDR3 sequence (DNA): TGTGCCACCAGTGATTTGGGGCCGCAGGTCACAGATACGCAGTATTTT. This sequence encodes CATSDLGPQVTDTQYF.

The rearrangement joins TRBV28 to TRBJ1-5; D is unclear. V gave up 1 base and J gave up 11 bases, with 6 bases separating them. Germline CDR1 and CDR2: MDHEN and SYDVKM. The CDR3 loop spans 11 amino acids. CDR3 DNA sequence: TGTGCCAGCAGTTTATTATCAACCCAGCATTTT. Residues: CASSLLSTQHF. The whole variable domain, filled in from reference TRBV28 and TRBJ1-5, reads DVKVTQSSRYLVKRTGEKVFLECVQDMDHENMFWYRQDPGLGLRLIYFSYDVKMKEKGDIPEGYSVSREKKERFSLILESASTNQTSMYLCASSLLSTQHFGDGTRLSIL.

The count of this clone is one. CDR3 DNA sequence: TGTGCCAGCAGCTTGGAGGGAGGCGCCTATAATTCACCCCTCCACTTT. Protein sequence: CASSLEGGAYNSPLHF. The chain employs TRBV5-8 and TRBJ1-6; D is uncertain. CDR3 length: 16 amino acids. Trimming stripped 0 bases from V and 2 bases from J, with 9 bases between. CDR1 and CDR2 (germline): SGHTS, YDEGEE.

The rearrangement uses TRBV2 and TRBJ1-6; D unresolved. The CDR3 loop spans 15 amino acids. Trimming took 7 bases from V and 7 from J, leaving 17 bases between them. Germline V gene data show CDR1 as SNHLY and CDR2 as FYNNEI. The CDR3 bases are TGTGCCAGCATCCTTCGGTCGGGAGGCAATTCACCCCTCCACTTT. It specifies CASILRSGGNSPLHF.

This chain links TRBV19 with TRBJ1-5; D not resolved. V was pared by 7 bases and J by 0 bases, with 10 bases between. The CDR3 spans 14 residues. Per the germline V gene, CDR1 is LNHDA and CDR2 is SQIVND (reference sequence). The CDR3 loop reads CASNARYSNQPQHF. In DNA form, the CDR3 reads TGTGCCAGTAATGCGCGCTATAGCAATCAGCCCCAGCATTTT.

In DNA form, the CDR3 reads TGTGCCAGCAGCTTGGTGGCTAGCGGGAACACCGGGGAGCTGTTTTTT. It encodes CASSLVASGNTGELFF. This chain uses TRBV5-4 with TRBJ2-2; TRBD2 aligns across 7 bases. Germline V gene data show CDR1 as SGHNT and CDR2 as YYREEE (reference sequence). The CDR3 extends over 16 amino acids. V gave up 0 bases and J gave up 1 base; unmatched junction bases: 3.

This sequence joins TRBV19 and TRBJ1-1; perhaps TRBD1 as D (6 bases). Per germline, CDR1 LNHDA and CDR2 SQIVND (reference sequence). V lost 8 bases and J lost 6, with 19 bases in between. The CDR3 spans 14 residues. DNA for the CDR3: TGTGCCAGTTCGATTTCAGGGCAGGGGCCTGAAGCTTTCTTT. Translating it yields CASSISGQGPEAFF.

The chain is built from TRBV7-6 and TRBJ1-2; D not certain. This CDR3 is 16 amino acids long. CDR1 is SGHVS, CDR2 FNYEAQ, per germline. Trimming took off 4 bases at V and 1 base at J, with 16 bases between the two ends. The CDR3 region is CASSSEGGQINYGYTF. The CDR3, as DNA: TGTGCCAGCAGCTCAGAGGGTGGGCAGATTAACTATGGCTACACCTTC.

V usage is TRBV5-1 and J usage is TRBJ2-7, with 8 bases identical to TRBD2. With 1 base clipped from V and 6 bases from J, the junction kept 9 bases outside the gene matches. Looked up from germline, CDR1 is SGHRS and CDR2 is YFSETQ. The CDR3 totals 15 residues. CDR3 bases: TGCGCCAGCAGCTTGTACGAAGCGGGAGCGATCGAGCAGTACTTC. Its translation is CASSLYEAGAIEQYF.

The V call is TRBV28, the J call TRBJ2-1; D remains ambiguous. Germline V gene data show CDR1 as MDHEN and CDR2 as SYDVKM. The V end was cut by 8 bases, the J end by 3 bases, with 8 bases between. The CDR3 extends over 12 amino acids. Here the CDR3 reads CASLDNYNEQFF. The CDR3 nucleotides are TGTGCCAGCCTCGACAACTACAATGAGCAGTTCTTC.

This sequence joins TRBV2 and TRBJ1-6; D is unclear. The CDR3 sequence is 13 residues long. The germline CDR1 and CDR2 sequences are SNHLY and FYNNEI. Trimming stripped 4 bases from V and 6 bases from J, with 7 bases between. The CDR3 nucleotides read TGTGCCAGCAGTGGAGGTATTAATTCACCCCTCCACTTT. Translating gives CASSGGINSPLHF.